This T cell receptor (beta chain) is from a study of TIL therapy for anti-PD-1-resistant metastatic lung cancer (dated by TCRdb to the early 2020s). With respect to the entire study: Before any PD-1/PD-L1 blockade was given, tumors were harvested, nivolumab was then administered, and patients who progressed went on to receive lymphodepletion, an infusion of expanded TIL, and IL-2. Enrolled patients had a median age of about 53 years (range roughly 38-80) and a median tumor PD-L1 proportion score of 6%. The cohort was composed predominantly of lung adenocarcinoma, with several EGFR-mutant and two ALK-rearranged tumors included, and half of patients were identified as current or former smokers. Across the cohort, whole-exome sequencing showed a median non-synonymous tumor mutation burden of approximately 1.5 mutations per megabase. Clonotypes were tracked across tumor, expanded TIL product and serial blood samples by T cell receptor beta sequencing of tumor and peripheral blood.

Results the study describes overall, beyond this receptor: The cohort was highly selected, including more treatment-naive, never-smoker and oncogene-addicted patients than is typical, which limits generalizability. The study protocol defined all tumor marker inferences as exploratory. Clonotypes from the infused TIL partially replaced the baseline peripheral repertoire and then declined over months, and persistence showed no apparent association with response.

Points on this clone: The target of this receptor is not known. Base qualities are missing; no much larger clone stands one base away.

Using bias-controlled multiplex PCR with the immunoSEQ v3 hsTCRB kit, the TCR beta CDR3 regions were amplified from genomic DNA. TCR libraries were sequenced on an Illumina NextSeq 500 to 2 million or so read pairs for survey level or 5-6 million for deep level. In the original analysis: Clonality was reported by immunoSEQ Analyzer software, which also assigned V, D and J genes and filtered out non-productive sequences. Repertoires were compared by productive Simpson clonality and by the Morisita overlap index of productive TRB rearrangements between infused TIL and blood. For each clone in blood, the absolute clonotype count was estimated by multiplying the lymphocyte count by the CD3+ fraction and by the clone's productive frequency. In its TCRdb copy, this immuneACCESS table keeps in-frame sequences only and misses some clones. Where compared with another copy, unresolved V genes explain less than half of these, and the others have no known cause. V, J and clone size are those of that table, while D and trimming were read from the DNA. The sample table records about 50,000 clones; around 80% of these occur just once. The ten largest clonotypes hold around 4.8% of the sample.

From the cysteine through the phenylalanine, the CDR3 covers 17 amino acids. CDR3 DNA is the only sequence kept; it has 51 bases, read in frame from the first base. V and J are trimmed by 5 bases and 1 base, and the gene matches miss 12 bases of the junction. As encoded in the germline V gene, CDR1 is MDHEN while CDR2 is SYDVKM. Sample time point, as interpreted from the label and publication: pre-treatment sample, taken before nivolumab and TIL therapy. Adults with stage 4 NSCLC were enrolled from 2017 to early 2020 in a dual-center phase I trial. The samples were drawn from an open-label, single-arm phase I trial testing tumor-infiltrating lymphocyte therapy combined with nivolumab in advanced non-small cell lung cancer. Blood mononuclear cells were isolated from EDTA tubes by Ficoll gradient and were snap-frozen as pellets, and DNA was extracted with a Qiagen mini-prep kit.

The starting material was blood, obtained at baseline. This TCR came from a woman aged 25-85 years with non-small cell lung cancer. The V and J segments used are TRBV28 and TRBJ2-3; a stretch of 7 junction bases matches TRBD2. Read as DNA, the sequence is TGTGCCAGCAGTCCCCCTGGCGGGAGTGCTCGCACAGATACGCAGTATTTT. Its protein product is CASSPPGGSARTDTQYF.